A single sample gave rise to the 26 T cell receptor beta chains below, sequenced in a study of blood T cells in healthy people across ages. Next came a second PCR, run for about 6 to 12 cycles, which used a sample-barcoded 5' primer along with a J-beta primer mix. TCRdb reanalysed the 5' RACE reads using MiXCR and keeps one entry per CDR3 protein. The sample includes 660,000 or so distinct CDR3 sequences, roughly three fifths of them seen just once. Sequenced sample: blood. The receptors derive from a man in his 60s in good health.

V gene TRBV5-6 combines with J gene TRBJ2-5; D call uncertain. The CDR3 runs 15 residues. Trimming removed 2 bases at V and 1 base at J, with 12 bases between. CDR1 and CDR2 (germline): SGHDT, YYEEEE. The CDR3 DNA is TGTGCCAGCAGCTTCCAGGTAGGAGTCCAAGAGACCCAGTACTTC. This gives the protein CASSFQVGVQETQYF.

The J gene is TRBJ2-5, the V gene TRBV9; 7 nucleotides line up with TRBD2. CDR1 and CDR2 (germline): SGDLS, YYNGEE. CDR3 length: 16 amino acids. Trimming removed 4 bases from V and 2 bases from J; junction bases left unmatched: 11. CDR3 amino acids: CASSQTPTSRQETQYF. As DNA, the CDR3 is TGTGCCAGCAGCCAAACGCCGACTAGCCGGCAAGAGACCCAGTACTTC.

V is TRBV25-1 and J is TRBJ2-5, with 7 nucleotides matching TRBD2. CDR1 and CDR2 (germline): MGHDK, SYGVNS. This CDR3 spans 16 amino acids. The V gene end was trimmed by 1 base and the J gene end by 0 bases; junction bases not matched to a gene: 5. DNA for the CDR3: TGTGCCAGCAGTGAATCTGACGGGGGGTACCAAGAGACCCAGTACTTC. Translating it yields CASSESDGGYQETQYF.

This clonotype appeared a few times. The V gene is TRBV20-1, the J gene TRBJ2-1; D could derive from TRBD1 or TRBD2 (5 bases each). CDR3 length: 14 residues. Deletions cut 0 bases from V and 6 bases from J, with 12 bases between. Per germline, CDR1 DFQATT and CDR2 SNEGSKA (reference sequence). In DNA form, the CDR3 reads TGCAGTGCTAGAGACCCGGGGCTAAGCAATGAGCAGTTCTTC. It translates to CSARDPGLSNEQFF.

CDR3 protein: CASSYSRQKRETQYF. CDR3 nucleotide sequence: TGTGCCAGCAGTTACTCGAGACAAAAGAGGGAGACCCAGTACTTC. The J gene is TRBJ2-5, the V gene TRBV6-6; no definite D call. The CDR3 consists of 15 residues. V lost 0 bases to trimming and J lost 5 bases, with 13 bases between them. Germline CDR1 reads MNHNY; CDR2 reads SVGAGI (reference sequence).

The sample holds one count of this clonotype. Relative to the germline gene, one junction end is altered; a read error may explain this. This chain joins TRBV3-1 and TRBJ2-6; D might be TRBD1 or TRBD2, each matching 5 bases. The germline gives CDR1 LGHDT, CDR2 YNNKEL (reference sequence). The CDR3 length is 15 residues. CDR3 loop: CASSQRGTGTNVLTF. The CDR3, as DNA: TGTGCCAGCAGCCAGAGGGGTACTGGGACCAACGTCCTGACTTTC. The complete variable domain, with remaining parts taken from reference TRBV3-1 and TRBJ2-6, reads DTAVSQTPKYLVTQMGNDKSIKCEQNLGHDTMYWYKQDSKKFLKIMFSYNNKELIINETVPNRFSPKSPDKAHLNLHINSLELGDSAVYFCASSQRGTGTNVLTFGAGSRLTVL.

CDR3: CASSPTTGYTF. The CDR3 nucleotides read TGTGCCAGCAGCCCAACGACTGGCTACACCTTC. This chain uses TRBV7-2 with TRBJ1-2; no firm D call. Germline values: CDR1 SGHTA, CDR2 FQGNSA. V dropped 5 bases and J dropped 7 bases, with 8 bases sitting between them. The CDR3 has 11 residues.

The V and J genes are TRBV5-4 and TRBJ2-6; tentatively, D is TRBD1 (6 bases). The germline V gene encodes CDR1 SGHNT and CDR2 YYREEE (reference sequence). V lost 3 bases to trimming and J lost 4 bases, with 14 bases between them. This CDR3 has 16 residues. The CDR3 loop reads CASSSMGAAGANVLTF. The CDR3 nucleotides read TGTGCCAGCAGCTCCATGGGGGCAGCGGGGGCCAACGTCCTGACTTTC.

The chain couples TRBV20-1 to TRBJ2-1, with TRBD1 as a possible D gene (6 bases). V was pared by 3 bases and J by 8 bases, with 17 bases between. CDR3 length equals 14 residues. Germline CDR1 reads DFQATT; CDR2 reads SNEGSKA (reference sequence). DNA for the CDR3: TGCAGTGCTAGCGGGACAAGGTTCGTCGATGAGCAGTTCTTC. Its protein product is CSASGTRFVDEQFF.

Here the CDR3 DNA reads TGTGCCATCAAGGGGGCAGATACGCAGTATTTT. Its protein is CAIKGADTQYF. The chain links TRBV10-3 to TRBJ2-3; D possibly corresponds to TRBD1 (6 bases). The CDR3 has 11 residues. Germline CDR1 is ENHRY and CDR2 is SYGVKD. V was pared by 7 bases and J by 4 bases, with 6 bases between.

V usage is TRBV2 and J usage is TRBJ1-1, with D perhaps TRBD1 (6 bases). Germline V gives CDR1 SNHLY, CDR2 FYNNEI. V was cut by 6 bases and J by 2 bases, with 25 bases left in between. The CDR3 has 18 residues. The CDR3 loop is CASSPIPQGVNANTEAFF. CDR3 in DNA: TGTGCCAGCAGCCCAATCCCACAGGGAGTGAATGCAAACACTGAAGCTTTCTTT.

J is TRBJ1-2 and V is TRBV20-1; D is ambiguous. Per germline, CDR1 DFQATT and CDR2 SNEGSKA (reference sequence). The germline V and J ends were trimmed by 0 bases and 7 bases, with 15 bases remaining between them. This CDR3 comprises 14 residues. The CDR3 loop reads CSARDDRRIGGYTF. The CDR3 DNA is TGCAGTGCTAGAGATGATAGGAGGATAGGTGGCTACACCTTC.

This clonotype was counted between two and nine times. The CDR3 protein is CSVGGDQETQYF. The CDR3 DNA reads as TGCAGCGTTGGGGGCGACCAAGAGACCCAGTACTTC. The rearrangement links TRBV29-1 to TRBJ2-7; D may be TRBD1 (5 bases). Gene TRBJ2-5 matches the end of the DNA better, so the J call may be wrong. Germline CDR1 reads SQVTM; CDR2 reads ANQGSEA. The CDR3 is 12 amino acids.

This clonotype was observed a handful of times. This sequence joins TRBV6-5 and TRBJ2-4; no definite D call. The germline V and J ends were trimmed by 1 base and 9 bases, with 10 bases remaining between them. CDR1 and CDR2 from the germline V gene are MNHEY and SVGAGI. This CDR3 spans 13 amino acids. The CDR3 loop reads CASSYFQRGIQYF. The DNA of the CDR3 is TGTGCCAGCAGTTACTTCCAGCGAGGCATTCAGTACTTC.

This clonotype showed up just once. The J gene is TRBJ2-5, the V gene TRBV11-2; the D gene is possibly TRBD2 (6 bases). V was clipped by 5 bases and J by 0 bases, with 16 bases between them. This CDR3 is built from 16 residues. Germline V gene data show CDR1 as SGHAT and CDR2 as FQNNGV. CDR3 sequence (DNA): TGTGCCAGCAGCAGCGAAGGCGGGATCAACCAAGAGACCCAGTACTTC. Its protein is CASSSEGGINQETQYF. Looking up the rest from reference TRBV11-2 and TRBJ2-5 gives the full variable domain: EAGVAQSPRYKIIEKRQSVAFWCNPISGHATLYWYQQILGQGPKLLIQFQNNGVVDDSQLPKDRFSAERLKGVDSTLKIQPAKLEDSAVYLCASSSEGGINQETQYFGPGTRLLVL.

V is TRBV10-3 and J is TRBJ2-5, with 8 bases that match TRBD1. The V segment lost 6 bases and the J segment 2 bases; nucleotides outside the gene matches: 8. Per the germline V gene, CDR1 is ENHRY and CDR2 is SYGVKD. CDR3 length: 15 amino acids. The CDR3 DNA reads as TGTGCCATCAGCTCGGGACAGGCATTGCAAGAGACCCAGTACTTC. This encodes CAISSGQALQETQYF.

The chain recombines TRBV5-8 with TRBJ2-7, with D possibly matching TRBD2 (6 bases). Near its end, the DNA agrees better with TRBJ2-5, so the J call may be wrong. The CDR3 covers 16 residues. Germline lookup yields CDR1 SGHTS and CDR2 YDEGEE. The CDR3: CASSPHQGGRLETQYF. The CDR3 bases are TGTGCCAGTAGCCCGCATCAAGGAGGGAGGTTGGAGACCCAGTACTTC.

V and J are TRBV20-1 and TRBJ1-2; D gene uncertain. This CDR3 comprises 13 residues. Trimming stripped 1 base from V and 6 bases from J, with 12 bases between. Germline CDR1 DFQATT, CDR2 SNEGSKA (reference sequence). This CDR3 reads CSARATLGHGYTF. The CDR3 DNA is TGCAGTGCTAGAGCTACTCTTGGCCATGGCTACACCTTC.

Written as DNA, the CDR3 is TGTGCCAGCAGTTTAGGTTTGGGCAGGGGGTTCTATGGCTACACCTTC. This sequence encodes CASSLGLGRGFYGYTF. The rearrangement links TRBV12-3 or TRBV12-4 to TRBJ1-2, with TRBD1 identical over 7 bases. After removal of 1 base from V and 4 bases from J, the junction contained 9 bases not matched to a gene. This CDR3 is 16 amino acids long.

This chain links TRBV10-3 with TRBJ2-3, with 9 bases identical to TRBD1. V lost 4 bases to trimming and J lost 2 bases; unmatched junction nucleotides: 10. The CDR3 runs to 17 residues. Germline V gene sequence: CDR1 ENHRY, CDR2 SYGVKD. CDR3 amino acids: CAISGRQGDRNTDTQYF. In DNA, the CDR3 is TGTGCCATCAGTGGGCGACAGGGGGATCGGAACACAGATACGCAGTATTTT.

This chain connects TRBV3-1 to TRBJ2-1; D is unclear. From germline, CDR1 is LGHDT and CDR2 YNNKEL (reference sequence). V shed 1 base and J shed 7 bases, with 11 bases lying between them. CDR3 size: 14 residues. The CDR3 DNA reads TGTGCCAGCAGCCAAGGGTATGGTGGTAATGAGCAGTTCTTC. This gives the protein CASSQGYGGNEQFF.

This clonotype was seen more than once but under ten times. The chain carries TRBV3-1 and TRBJ2-5; 8 bases are shared with TRBD2. V was pared by 2 bases and J by 5 bases, with 7 bases of the junction left unmatched. CDR1 is LGHDT, CDR2 YNNKEL, per germline (reference sequence). CDR3 length: 15 amino acids. In DNA form, the CDR3 reads TGTGCCAGCAGCCAACACACTAGCGGCGGGGAGACCCAGTACTTC. It encodes CASSQHTSGGETQYF.

This chain connects TRBV25-1 to TRBJ2-1; the match to TRBD2 covers 7 bases. The CDR3 spans 15 residues. V was clipped by 3 bases and J by 4 bases; unmatched bases: 6. Germline loops: CDR1 MGHDK, CDR2 SYGVNS. CDR3 DNA: TGTGCCAGCAGTGATTGGGGCGGGAGATACAATGAGCAGTTCTTC. Its protein product is CASSDWGGRYNEQFF.

This chain links TRBV5-1 with TRBJ2-1, with no clear D. V was cut by 0 bases and J by 7 bases, with 14 bases left in between. This CDR3 contains 15 residues. Germline-derived CDR1 and CDR2 are SGHRS and YFSETQ. The CDR3 DNA reads TGCGCCAGCAGCTTGGTTGGACCGGAATTTAATGAGCAGTTCTTC. Residues: CASSLVGPEFNEQFF.

The chain links TRBV5-5 to TRBJ2-5; D perhaps matches TRBD1 (6 bases). The J call is doubtful: the DNA matches TRBJ2-7 better. CDR1 and CDR2 (germline): SGHKS, YYEKEE (reference sequence). The CDR3 is 16 amino acids. This chain's CDR3 is CASSSQYREKGYEQYF. DNA of the CDR3: TGTGCCAGCAGCTCCCAATACAGGGAGAAGGGGTACGAGCAGTACTTC.

The rearrangement uses TRBV20-1 and TRBJ2-5; no clear D. The CDR3 is 13 residues long. Trimming shortened V by 6 bases and J by 2 bases, and 13 bases separated the two germline ends. The germline gives CDR1 DFQATT, CDR2 SNEGSKA (reference sequence). The CDR3 here is CSAPGTGQETQYF. DNA for the CDR3: TGCAGTGCCCCCGGCACGGGTCAAGAGACCCAGTACTTC.